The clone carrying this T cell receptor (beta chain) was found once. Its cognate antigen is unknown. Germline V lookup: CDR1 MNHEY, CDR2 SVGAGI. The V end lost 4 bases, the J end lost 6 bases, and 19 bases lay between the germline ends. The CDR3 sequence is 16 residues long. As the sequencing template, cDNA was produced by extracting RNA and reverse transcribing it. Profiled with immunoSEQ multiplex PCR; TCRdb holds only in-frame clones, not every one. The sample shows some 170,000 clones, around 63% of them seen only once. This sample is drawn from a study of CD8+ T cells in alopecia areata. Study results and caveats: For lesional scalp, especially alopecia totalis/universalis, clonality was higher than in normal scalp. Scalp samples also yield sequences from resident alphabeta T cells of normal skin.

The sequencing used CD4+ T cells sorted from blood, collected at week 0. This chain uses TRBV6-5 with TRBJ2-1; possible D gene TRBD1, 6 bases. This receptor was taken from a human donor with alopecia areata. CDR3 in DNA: TGTGCCAGCAGTTCGACCCCGGGACAAACGGCCAATGAGCAGTTCTTC. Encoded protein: CASSSTPGQTANEQFF.